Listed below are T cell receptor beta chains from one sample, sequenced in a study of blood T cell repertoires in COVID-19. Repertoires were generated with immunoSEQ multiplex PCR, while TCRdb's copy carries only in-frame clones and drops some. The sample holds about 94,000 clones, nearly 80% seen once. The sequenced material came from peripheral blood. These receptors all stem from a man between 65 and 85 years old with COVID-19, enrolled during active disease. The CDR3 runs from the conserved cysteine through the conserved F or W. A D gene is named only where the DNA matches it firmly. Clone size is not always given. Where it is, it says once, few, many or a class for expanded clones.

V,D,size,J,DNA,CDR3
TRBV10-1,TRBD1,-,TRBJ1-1,TGCGCCAGCAGTCGGGACAGTTTGACCCGAGCTTTCTTT,CASSRDSLTRAFF
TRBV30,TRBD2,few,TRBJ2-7,TGTGCCTGGAGTGAAGGGACTAGCCTCTCCTACGAGCAGTACTTC,CAWSEGTSLSYEQYF
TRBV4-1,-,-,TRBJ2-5,TGCGCCAGCAGCCTACTGATACAAGAGACCCAGTACTTC,CASSLLIQETQYF
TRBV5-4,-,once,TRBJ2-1,TGTGCCAGCAGTCGGTGGACAGACAATGAGCAGTTCTTC,CASSRWTDNEQFF
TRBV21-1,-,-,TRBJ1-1,TGTGCCAGCAGCAAAGAAAAGAGTCTCGACACATGTAACACTGAAGCTTTCTTT,CASSKEKSLDTCNTEAFF
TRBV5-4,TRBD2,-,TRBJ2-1,TGTGCCAGCAGCCTCTCATCGTCGCAGCGGGAGGGCCCGCAGTTCTTC,CASSLSSSQREGPQFF
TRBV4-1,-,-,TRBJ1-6,TGCGCCAGCAGCCAAGGGAGGTTCTATAATTCACCCCTCCACTTT,CASSQGRFYNSPLHF
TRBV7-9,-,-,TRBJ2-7,TGTGCCAGCAGTTCACAGGGTTACGAGCAGTACTTC,CASSSQGYEQYF
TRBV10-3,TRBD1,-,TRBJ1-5,TGTGCCACCTGTGAGGGACAGGGGGGAATAGGCAATCAGCCCCAGCATTTT,CATCEGQGGIGNQPQHF
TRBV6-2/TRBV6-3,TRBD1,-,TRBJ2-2,TGTGCCAGCAGTCGGACAGGTCACACCGGGGAGCTGTTTTTT,CASSRTGHTGELFF
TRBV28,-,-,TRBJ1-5,TGTGCCAGCAGTCGGGGGGCTGGTCAGCCCCAGCATTTT,CASSRGAGQPQHF
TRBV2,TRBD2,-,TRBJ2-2,TGTGCCAGCGGGACTAAGAACACCGGGAAGCTGTTTTTT,CASGTKNTGKLFF
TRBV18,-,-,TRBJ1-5,TGTGCCAGCTCGGCCGATAATAGCAATCAGCCCCAGCATTTT,CASSADNSNQPQHF
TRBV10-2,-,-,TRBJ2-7,TGCGCCAGTTCCCAGGGATCGAGCTACGAGCAGTACTTC,CASSQGSSYEQYF
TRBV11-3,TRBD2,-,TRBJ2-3,TGTGCCAGCAGCTTATTCGGGGGGGTCGCCACAGATACGCAGTATTTT,CASSLFGGVATDTQYF
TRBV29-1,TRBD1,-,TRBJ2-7,TGCAGCGTTGCGGGACAGGGGGCCTCCTACGAGCAGTACTTC,CSVAGQGASYEQYF